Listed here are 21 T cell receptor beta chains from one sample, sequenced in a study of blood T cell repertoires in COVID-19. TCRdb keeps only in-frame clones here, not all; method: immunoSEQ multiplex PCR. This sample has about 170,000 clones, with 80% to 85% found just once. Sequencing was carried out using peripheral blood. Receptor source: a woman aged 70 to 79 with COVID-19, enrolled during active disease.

CDR3 loop: CASSLGLAGGRETQYF. As DNA, the CDR3 is TGCGCCAGCAGCTTGGGACTAGCGGGGGGGCGAGAGACCCAGTACTTC. The V gene is TRBV5-1, the J gene TRBJ2-5; TRBD2 matches at 14 bases. This CDR3 contains 16 residues. The germline V gene has CDR1 SGHRS and CDR2 YFSETQ. J lost 4 bases, V lost 0 bases, and 2 bases had no gene match.

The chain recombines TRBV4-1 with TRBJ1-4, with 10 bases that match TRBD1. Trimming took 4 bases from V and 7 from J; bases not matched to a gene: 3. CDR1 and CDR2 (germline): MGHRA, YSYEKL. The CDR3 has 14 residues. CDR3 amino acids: CASSLGDRGEKLFF. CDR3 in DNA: TGCGCCAGCAGCCTCGGGGACAGGGGTGAAAAACTGTTTTTT.

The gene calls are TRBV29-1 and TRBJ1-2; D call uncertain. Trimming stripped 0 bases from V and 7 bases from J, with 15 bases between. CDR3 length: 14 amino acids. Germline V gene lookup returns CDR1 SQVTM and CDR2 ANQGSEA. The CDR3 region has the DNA TGCAGCGTTGAAGAATGGCAGTCGTCCTCTGGCTACACCTTC. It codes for CSVEEWQSSSGYTF.

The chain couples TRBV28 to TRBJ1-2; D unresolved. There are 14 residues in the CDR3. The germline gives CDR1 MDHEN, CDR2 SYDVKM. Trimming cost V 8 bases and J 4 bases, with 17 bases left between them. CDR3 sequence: CASVGAHSPYGYTF. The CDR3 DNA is TGTGCCAGCGTGGGAGCGCACTCTCCCTATGGCTACACCTTC.

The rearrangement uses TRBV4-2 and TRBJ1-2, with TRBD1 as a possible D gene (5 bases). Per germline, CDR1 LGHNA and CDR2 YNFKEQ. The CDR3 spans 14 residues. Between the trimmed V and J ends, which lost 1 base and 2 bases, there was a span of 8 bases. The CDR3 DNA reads TGTGCCAGCAGCCAAGCCGACAGCAACTATGGCTACACCTTC. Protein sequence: CASSQADSNYGYTF.

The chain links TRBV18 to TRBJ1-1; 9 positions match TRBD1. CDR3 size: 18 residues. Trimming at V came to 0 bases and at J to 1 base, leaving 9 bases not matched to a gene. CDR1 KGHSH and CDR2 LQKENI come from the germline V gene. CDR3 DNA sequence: TGTGCCAGCTCACCACCTAGACAGGGGGTTGGTAGGAACACTGAAGCTTTCTTT. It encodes CASSPPRQGVGRNTEAFF.

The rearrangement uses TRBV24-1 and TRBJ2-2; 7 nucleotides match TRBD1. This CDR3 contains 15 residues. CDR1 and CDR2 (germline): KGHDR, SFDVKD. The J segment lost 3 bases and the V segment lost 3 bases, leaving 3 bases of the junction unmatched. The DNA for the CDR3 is TGTGCCACCAGTGATCCGACAGGGTACACCGGGGAGCTGTTTTTT. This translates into CATSDPTGYTGELFF.

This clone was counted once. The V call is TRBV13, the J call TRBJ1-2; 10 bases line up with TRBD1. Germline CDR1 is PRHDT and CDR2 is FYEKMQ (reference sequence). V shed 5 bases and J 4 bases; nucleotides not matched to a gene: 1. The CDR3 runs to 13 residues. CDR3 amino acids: CASSRTGGYGYTF. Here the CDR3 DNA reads TGTGCCAGCAGCCGGACAGGGGGCTATGGCTACACCTTC.

This CDR3 is CASSSDWGYTF. CDR3 DNA sequence: TGTGCCAGCAGTTCCGACTGGGGCTACACCTTC. The chain uses TRBV28 and TRBJ1-2; D gene uncertain. CDR1 and CDR2 (germline): MDHEN, SYDVKM. Deletions cut 4 bases from V and 8 bases from J, with 8 bases between. The CDR3 has 11 residues.

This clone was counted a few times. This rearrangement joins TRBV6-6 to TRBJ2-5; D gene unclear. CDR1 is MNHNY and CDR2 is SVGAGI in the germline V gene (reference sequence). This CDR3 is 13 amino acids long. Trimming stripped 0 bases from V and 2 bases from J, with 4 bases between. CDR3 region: CASSYSRQETQYF. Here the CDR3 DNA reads TGTGCCAGCAGTTACTCGCGTCAAGAGACCCAGTACTTC.

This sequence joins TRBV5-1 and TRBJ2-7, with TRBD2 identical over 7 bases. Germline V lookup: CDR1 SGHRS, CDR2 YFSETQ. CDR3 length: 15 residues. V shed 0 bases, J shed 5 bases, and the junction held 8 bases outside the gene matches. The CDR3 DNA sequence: TGCGCCAGCAGCTTGGGGGGCGGGAGTCAGGACGAGCAGTACTTC. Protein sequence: CASSLGGGSQDEQYF.

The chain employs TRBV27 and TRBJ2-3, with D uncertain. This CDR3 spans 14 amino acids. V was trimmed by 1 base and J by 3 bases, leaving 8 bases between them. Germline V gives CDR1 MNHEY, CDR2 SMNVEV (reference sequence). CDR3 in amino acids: CASSLFPPTDTQYF. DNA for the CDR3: TGTGCCAGCAGTTTATTTCCCCCGACAGATACGCAGTATTTT.

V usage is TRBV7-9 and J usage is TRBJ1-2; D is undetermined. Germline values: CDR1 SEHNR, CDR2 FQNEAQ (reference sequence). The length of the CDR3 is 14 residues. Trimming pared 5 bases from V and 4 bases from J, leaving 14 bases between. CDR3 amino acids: CASSPQLASYGYTF. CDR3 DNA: TGTGCCAGCAGCCCACAATTAGCTAGCTATGGCTACACCTTC.

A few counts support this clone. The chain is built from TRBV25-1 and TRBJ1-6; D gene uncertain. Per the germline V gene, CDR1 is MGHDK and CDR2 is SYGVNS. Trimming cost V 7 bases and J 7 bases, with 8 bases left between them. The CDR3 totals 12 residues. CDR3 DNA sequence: TGTGCCAGCAATCTTCTCAATTCACCCCTCCACTTT. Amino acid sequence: CASNLLNSPLHF.

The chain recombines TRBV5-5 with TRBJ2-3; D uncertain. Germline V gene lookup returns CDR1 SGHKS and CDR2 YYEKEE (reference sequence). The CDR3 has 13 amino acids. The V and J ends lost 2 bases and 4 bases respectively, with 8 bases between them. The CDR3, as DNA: TGTGCCAGCAGCTTTACGGAGCCAGATACGCAGTATTTT. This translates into CASSFTEPDTQYF.

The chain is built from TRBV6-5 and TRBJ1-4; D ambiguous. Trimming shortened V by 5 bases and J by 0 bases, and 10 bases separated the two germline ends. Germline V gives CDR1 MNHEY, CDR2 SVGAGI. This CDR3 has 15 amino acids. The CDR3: CASSTRRATNEKLFF. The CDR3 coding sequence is TGTGCCAGCAGTACCCGCCGCGCAACTAATGAAAAACTGTTTTTT.

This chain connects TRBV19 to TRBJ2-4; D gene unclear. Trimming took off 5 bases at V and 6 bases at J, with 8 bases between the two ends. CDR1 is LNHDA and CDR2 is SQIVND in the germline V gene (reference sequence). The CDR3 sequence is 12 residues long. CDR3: CASSLLGNIQYF. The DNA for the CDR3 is TGTGCCAGTAGTCTCCTCGGAAACATTCAGTACTTC. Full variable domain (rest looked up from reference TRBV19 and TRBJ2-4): DGGITQSPKYLFRKEGQNVTLSCEQNLNHDAMYWYRQDPGQGLRLIYYSQIVNDFQKGDIAEGYSVSREKKESFPLTVTSAQKNPTAFYLCASSLLGNIQYFGAGTRLSVL.

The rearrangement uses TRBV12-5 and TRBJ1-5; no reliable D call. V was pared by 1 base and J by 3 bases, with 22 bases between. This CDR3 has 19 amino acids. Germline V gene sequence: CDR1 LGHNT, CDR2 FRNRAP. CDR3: CASGLELGRDPSLNQPQHF. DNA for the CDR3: TGTGCTAGTGGTTTGGAGTTGGGCCGGGATCCCTCTCTCAATCAGCCCCAGCATTTT.

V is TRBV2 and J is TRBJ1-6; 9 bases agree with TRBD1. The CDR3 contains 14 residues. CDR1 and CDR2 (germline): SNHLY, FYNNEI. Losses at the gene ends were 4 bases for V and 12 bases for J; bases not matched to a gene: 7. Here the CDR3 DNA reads TGTGCCAGCAGTGGGGACAGGGCCAGGATACCCCTCCACTTT. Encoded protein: CASSGDRARIPLHF.

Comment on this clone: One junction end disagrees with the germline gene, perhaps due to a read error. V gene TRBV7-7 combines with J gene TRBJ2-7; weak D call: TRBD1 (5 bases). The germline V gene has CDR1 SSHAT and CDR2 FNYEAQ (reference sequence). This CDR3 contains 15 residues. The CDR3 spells CASSLVVDRWYEQYF. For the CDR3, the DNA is TGTGCTAGCAGCTTAGTTGTCGACAGATGGTACGAGCAGTACTTC.

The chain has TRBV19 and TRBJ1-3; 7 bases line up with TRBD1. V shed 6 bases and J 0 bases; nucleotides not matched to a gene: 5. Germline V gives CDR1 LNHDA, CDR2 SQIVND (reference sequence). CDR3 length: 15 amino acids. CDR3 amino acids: CASRPGQISGNTIYF. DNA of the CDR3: TGTGCCAGTAGGCCGGGACAGATCTCTGGAAACACCATATATTTT.